Given below is one T cell receptor beta chain in context. No antigen is known for it. The record originates from a study of T cells in Graves' hyperthyroidism and ophthalmopathy. Study-wide points: It was a median 6.5 months before onset that the model predicted ophthalmopathy.

The CDR3 regions of TCR beta were amplified from RNA transcripts. Initially, a first-round RT-PCR of the TCR CDR3 employed the HTBI primer set. MiXCR, run by TCRdb on the multiplex PCR reads, gives a single entry per CDR3 protein. The data show approximately 590,000 distinct CDR3 sequences, around 14% seen once. When ophthalmopathy did not progress within 18 months, Graves' hyperthyroidism was considered stable. Uncontrolled infections, other autoimmune diseases, pregnancy or lactation led to exclusion of patients. The diagnoses drew upon clinical symptoms, serum thyroxine and TRAb, thyroid ultrasound and orbital computed tomography. The germline gives CDR1 LNHNV, CDR2 YYDKDF (reference sequence). The CDR3 covers 13 residues. The V and J ends lost 0 bases and 6 bases respectively, with 9 bases between them.

Sequenced: blood. This chain connects TRBV15 to TRBJ2-7; D perhaps matches TRBD2 (5 bases). This receptor was taken from a woman aged 30 to 39 with Graves' hyperthyroidism. The CDR3 region is CATSRDKGSEQYF. For the CDR3, the DNA is TGTGCCACCAGCAGAGATAAAGGGAGCGAGCAGTACTTC.